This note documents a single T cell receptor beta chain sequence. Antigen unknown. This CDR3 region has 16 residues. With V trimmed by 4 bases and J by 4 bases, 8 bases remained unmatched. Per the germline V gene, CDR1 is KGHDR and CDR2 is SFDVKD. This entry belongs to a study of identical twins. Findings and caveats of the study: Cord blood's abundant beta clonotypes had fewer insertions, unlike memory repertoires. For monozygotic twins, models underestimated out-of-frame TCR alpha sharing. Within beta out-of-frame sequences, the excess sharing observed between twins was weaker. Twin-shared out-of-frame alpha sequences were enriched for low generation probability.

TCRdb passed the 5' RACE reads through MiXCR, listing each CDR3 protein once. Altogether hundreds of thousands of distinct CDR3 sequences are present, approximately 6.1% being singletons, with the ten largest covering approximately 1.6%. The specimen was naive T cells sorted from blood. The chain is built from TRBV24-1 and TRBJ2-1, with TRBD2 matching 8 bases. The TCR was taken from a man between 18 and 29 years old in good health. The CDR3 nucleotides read TGTGCCACCAGTGACACGGGACTAGTGGGATACAATGAGCAGTTCTTC. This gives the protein CATSDTGLVGYNEQFF.